The sequence of this TCR beta chain was determined in a study of cytomegalovirus exposure and HLA in healthy donors. Whole-study results and caveats: Reportedly, cytomegalovirus status was diagnosed with high sensitivity and specificity. Investigators reported 164 TCR beta chains as tied to cytomegalovirus. The dataset shows that most TCR sequences were rare, while some public TCRs occurred in many donors.

From the roughly 120-subject validation cohort, which was separate from the roughly 670-subject first cohort, the donors were drawn. Remarks on this clone: Its antigen is unknown.

Sequencing was performed with immunoSEQ multiplex PCR; in TCRdb, only in-frame clones are kept and a portion is missing. The data show under 100,000 clones, about 96% seen once. Trimming cost V 0 bases and J 2 bases, with 9 bases left between them. CDR3 length: 14 amino acids. From germline, CDR1 is SGDLS and CDR2 YYNGEE. The chain joins TRBV9 to TRBJ2-7; the D is unclear. The source is a man younger than 30 in good health and CMV-seronegative. Sequencing input: PBMCs. The CDR3 coding sequence is TGTGCCAGCAGCGTAGGGTACTATACCTACGAGCAGTACTTC. Amino acids: CASSVGYYTYEQYF.